The 25 T cell receptor beta chains below come from one sample, sequenced in a study of technical replicates of blood from a handful of donors. Sequencing was performed with immunoSEQ multiplex PCR; in TCRdb, only in-frame clones are kept and a portion is missing. The sample has 99,000 or so clones; 95% are singletons. The sequenced material came from T cells isolated from PBMCs. These TCRs come from a human donor in good health.

This chain links TRBV28 with TRBJ1-5, with TRBD1 identical over 8 bases. V gave up 6 bases and J gave up 0 bases; unmatched junction bases: 13. Germline CDR1 MDHEN, CDR2 SYDVKM. This CDR3 has 18 amino acids. The CDR3 loop is CASRYVAGGINSNQPQHF. In nucleotides, the CDR3 is TGTGCCAGCAGGTACGTGGCAGGGGGCATTAATAGCAATCAGCCCCAGCATTTT.

This chain uses TRBV2 with TRBJ2-2; a weak D match, TRBD2 (5 bases). The CDR3 extends over 14 amino acids. Germline loops: CDR1 SNHLY, CDR2 FYNNEI. V was pared by 7 bases and J by 6 bases, with 15 bases between. In DNA form, the CDR3 reads TGTGCCAGCATGACTGACCTAGCTTCCGGGGAGCTGTTTTTT. This translates into CASMTDLASGELFF.

The chain is built from TRBV23-1 and TRBJ2-7; D is unclear. TRBV23-1 is an ORF, with its function uncertain. This CDR3 region has 18 residues. The V gene lost 0 bases and the J gene lost 7 bases, with 25 bases spanning the gap. The CDR3 nucleotides are TGCGCCAGCAGTCAATCACGGGTTCTAAACCTGGATCTTCGGGAGCAGTACTTC. Translating gives CASSQSRVLNLDLREQYF.

The V call is TRBV6-5, the J call TRBJ1-2, with unresolved D. Between the trimmed V and J ends, which lost 5 bases and 8 bases, there was a span of 12 bases. Germline CDR1 MNHEY, CDR2 SVGAGI. The CDR3 loop spans 12 amino acids. Here the CDR3 DNA reads TGTGCCAGCAGTGAACAGTCTATGGGCTACACCTTC. Translation gives CASSEQSMGYTF.

The chain carries TRBV5-1 and TRBJ1-1; tentative D call: TRBD1 (6 bases). Trimming took off 2 bases at V and 7 bases at J, with 12 bases between the two ends. CDR1 and CDR2 (germline): SGHRS, YFSETQ. The CDR3 runs 13 residues. The CDR3 is CASSFGGLGEAFF. DNA of the CDR3: TGCGCCAGCAGCTTCGGGGGGCTGGGTGAAGCTTTCTTT.

CDR3 region: CASSYGRDTGELFF. The CDR3 DNA reads TGTGCCAGCAGTTACGGGCGGGACACCGGGGAGCTGTTTTTT. V is TRBV6-5 and J is TRBJ2-2, with a weak D call TRBD2 (5 bases). The CDR3 contains 14 residues. The ends were cut back, 2 bases at V and 3 bases at J, with 7 bases in the middle. In germline, CDR1 is MNHEY, CDR2 SVGAGI.

V and J are TRBV30 and TRBJ2-5, with 7 bases that match TRBD1. CDR1 is GTSNPN and CDR2 is SVGIG in the germline V gene (reference sequence). V shed 5 bases, J shed 7 bases, and the junction held 10 bases outside the gene matches. This CDR3 comprises 13 residues. The CDR3: CAWGGQVKRTQYF. DNA for the CDR3: TGTGCCTGGGGTGGACAGGTAAAAAGGACCCAGTACTTC.

V usage is TRBV12-5 and J usage is TRBJ1-5; D may be TRBD1 (6 bases). V was cut by 1 base and J by 6 bases, with 10 bases left in between. Per the germline V gene, CDR1 is LGHNT and CDR2 is FRNRAP. The CDR3 runs to 14 residues. The CDR3: CASGLGGRFQPQHF. Here the CDR3 DNA reads TGTGCTAGTGGTTTGGGGGGGCGCTTTCAGCCCCAGCATTTT.

The genes are TRBV7-6 and TRBJ2-7, with 7 bases fitting TRBD1. The germline gives CDR1 SGHVS, CDR2 FNYEAQ. This CDR3 spans 14 amino acids. The V and J ends lost 5 bases and 3 bases, in that order; junction bases with no gene match: 7. The CDR3 loop is CASSARQGLYEQYF. CDR3 DNA: TGTGCCAGCAGCGCAAGACAGGGCCTCTACGAGCAGTACTTC.

This clone has only a few counts. The J gene is TRBJ1-1, the V gene TRBV29-1; D is ambiguous. Germline CDR1 and CDR2: SQVTM and ANQGSEA. The CDR3 is made up of 13 amino acids. V lost 7 bases to trimming and J lost 0 bases, with 12 bases between them. CDR3 sequence (DNA): TGCAGCGCCCCGTCGGAGATGAACACTGAAGCTTTCTTT. Its protein is CSAPSEMNTEAFF.

This clone was detected only once. The chain couples TRBV7-8 to TRBJ2-1; possible D gene TRBD2, 6 bases. This CDR3 is 14 amino acids long. Germline CDR1 reads SGHVS; CDR2 reads FQNEAQ. V lost 5 bases and J lost 0, with 8 bases in between. The CDR3 bases are TGTGCCAGCAGCGGCGGGGACTCCTACAATGAGCAGTTCTTC. It is translated as CASSGGDSYNEQFF.

The chain recombines TRBV6-1 with TRBJ1-1; D is undetermined. The CDR3 length is 13 residues. Trimming took off 8 bases at V and 1 base at J, with 11 bases between the two ends. Germline V lookup: CDR1 MNHNS, CDR2 SASEGT. The CDR3 sequence is CASATRGNTEAFF. The CDR3 DNA follows: TGTGCCAGCGCGACGCGGGGGAACACTGAAGCTTTCTTT.

The chain employs TRBV18 and TRBJ1-6; weak D call: TRBD1 (5 bases). Looked up from germline, CDR1 is KGHSH and CDR2 is LQKENI. The V gene lost 2 bases and the J gene lost 7 bases, with 6 bases spanning the gap. The length of the CDR3 is 13 residues. Here the CDR3 DNA reads TGTGCCAGCTCACCATCAGGGAATTCACCCCTCCACTTT. Residues: CASSPSGNSPLHF.

The V call is TRBV14, the J call TRBJ2-1; D unclear. This CDR3 has 15 residues. V dropped 0 bases and J dropped 9 bases, with 15 bases sitting between them. CDR1 is SGHDN and CDR2 is FVKESK in the germline V gene. Here the CDR3 reads CASSQDFQYTIEQFF. The DNA for the CDR3 is TGTGCCAGCAGCCAAGATTTTCAGTACACAATTGAGCAGTTCTTC.

This clone was detected only once. This chain joins TRBV11-2 and TRBJ2-1, with D unclear. The V end was cut by 1 base, the J end by 7 bases, with 5 bases between. CDR1 and CDR2 (germline): SGHAT, FQNNGV. This CDR3 is built from 12 residues. CDR3 sequence: CASSLGLNEQFF. The CDR3 coding sequence is TGTGCCAGCAGCTTAGGACTTAATGAGCAGTTCTTC. The variable domain in full, with the rest retrieved from reference TRBV11-2 and TRBJ2-1, is EAGVAQSPRYKIIEKRQSVAFWCNPISGHATLYWYQQILGQGPKLLIQFQNNGVVDDSQLPKDRFSAERLKGVDSTLKIQPAKLEDSAVYLCASSLGLNEQFFGPGTRLTVL.

This chain joins TRBV18 and TRBJ2-7, with D maybe TRBD2 (6 bases). V shed 4 bases and J shed 0 bases, with 10 bases lying between them. The CDR3 totals 14 residues. In germline, CDR1 is KGHSH, CDR2 LQKENI. The CDR3 nucleotides are TGTGCCAGCTCACGGGGGGTCACCTCCTACGAGCAGTACTTC. Its protein product is CASSRGVTSYEQYF.

The genes are TRBV5-1 and TRBJ2-2; 7 positions match TRBD1. J lost 1 base, V lost 1 base, and 7 bases had no gene match. Germline CDR1 and CDR2: SGHRS and YFSETQ. This CDR3 has 17 residues. The CDR3 is CASSLPDGTENTGELFF. CDR3 sequence (DNA): TGCGCCAGCAGCTTGCCGGACGGGACAGAGAACACCGGGGAGCTGTTTTTT.

This chain links TRBV9 with TRBJ1-2; 7 positions match TRBD1. Germline CDR1 and CDR2: SGDLS and YYNGEE. The CDR3 spans 13 residues. V lost 3 bases, J lost 6 bases, and 5 bases stayed unmatched. CDR3 region: CASSATGENGYTF. CDR3 DNA sequence: TGTGCCAGCAGCGCCACAGGGGAAAATGGCTACACCTTC.

The sample holds one count of this clone. The chain links TRBV6-6 to TRBJ2-1; TRBD1 aligns across 9 bases. The CDR3 contains 14 residues. Trimming removed 1 base from V and 9 bases from J; junction bases left unmatched: 4. Germline V gene sequence: CDR1 MNHNY, CDR2 SVGAGI (reference sequence). The CDR3 region has the DNA TGTGCCAGCAGTTACTTCAGACAGGGGGGTGAGCAGTTCTTC. Translating it yields CASSYFRQGGEQFF.

The chain employs TRBV30 and TRBJ2-7; TRBD1 might be the D (6 bases). In germline, CDR1 is GTSNPN, CDR2 SVGIG (reference sequence). The CDR3 has 15 amino acids. Trimming shortened V by 0 bases and J by 5 bases, and 17 bases separated the two germline ends. The CDR3 bases are TGTGCCTGGAGTGTAATGCTCGGGACAAGACACGAGCAGTACTTC. The encoded protein is CAWSVMLGTRHEQYF.

For the CDR3, the DNA is TGTGCCAGCCGTGTGACTAGGACCACCGGGGAGCTGTTTTTT. It translates to CASRVTRTTGELFF. V usage is TRBV6-5 and J usage is TRBJ2-2; D possibly corresponds to TRBD2 (6 bases). This CDR3 is 14 amino acids long. The V end was cut by 8 bases, the J end by 4 bases, with 14 bases between. The germline gives CDR1 MNHEY, CDR2 SVGAGI.

The genes are TRBV19 and TRBJ2-1; 7 nucleotides agree with TRBD2. The V segment lost 7 bases and the J segment 0 bases; nucleotides outside the gene matches: 18. The CDR3 runs to 19 residues. Per the germline V gene, CDR1 is LNHDA and CDR2 is SQIVND (reference sequence). CDR3 nucleotide sequence: TGTGCCAGTACCCCAGGACTAGTTTTTACTAAAAGCTCCTACAATGAGCAGTTCTTC. Translation gives CASTPGLVFTKSSYNEQFF.

The V call is TRBV15, the J call TRBJ2-4; 11 nucleotides align to TRBD2. The trim removed 5 bases at V and 7 bases at J, leaving 10 bases unmatched. The length of the CDR3 is 16 residues. Germline CDR1 LNHNV, CDR2 YYDKDF (reference sequence). In DNA form, the CDR3 reads TGTGCCACCAGCCCTAGCGGGGGGTTAGGGTACAACATTCAGTACTTC. Its protein is CATSPSGGLGYNIQYF.

The chain links TRBV7-3 to TRBJ1-5; 7 bases match TRBD1. Germline values: CDR1 SGHTA, CDR2 FQGTGA. With 2 bases clipped from V and 2 bases from J, the junction kept 6 bases outside the gene matches. This CDR3 contains 16 residues. The chain's CDR3 is CASSLVYRGGNQPQHF. The CDR3 DNA sequence: TGTGCCAGCAGCTTAGTGTACAGGGGCGGCAATCAGCCCCAGCATTTT.

The chain uses TRBV9 and TRBJ2-5, with 10 positions matching TRBD2. Germline V gives CDR1 SGDLS, CDR2 YYNGEE. V was clipped by 1 base and J by 2 bases; unmatched bases: 2. The CDR3 loop spans 15 amino acids. The CDR3: CASSVPTSGQETQYF. The CDR3 DNA follows: TGTGCCAGCAGCGTACCGACTAGCGGGCAAGAGACCCAGTACTTC.